This T cell receptor beta chain was sequenced in a study of blood T cell repertoires in COVID-19. This CDR3 comprises 13 residues. Trimming left V 5 bases short and J 1 base short, with 8 bases between. In germline, CDR1 is SNHLY, CDR2 FYNNEI. Some clones are missing from TCRdb's copy, which holds only in-frame ones; the method was immunoSEQ multiplex PCR. The top ten clones hold roughly 16% of a sample with hundreds of thousands of clones, around 84% of them seen once. The V and J genes are TRBV2 and TRBJ1-1; no clear D. The source is a man aged 18 to 30 who had recovered from COVID-19. The specimen sequenced was PBMCs or T cells enriched from blood (not recorded which). CDR3 in amino acids: CASSPDTNTEAFF. CDR3 sequence (DNA): TGTGCCAGCAGTCCCGACACGAACACTGAAGCTTTCTTT.